A single T cell receptor (beta chain) is shown here with its context. What it binds is unknown. With 60 Vbeta and 13 Jbeta primers, the PCR was carried out. Profiled with immunoSEQ multiplex PCR; TCRdb holds only in-frame clones, not every one. This table has tens of thousands of clones, more than 80% appearing once. The record originates from a study of cytomegalovirus exposure and HLA in healthy donors. The study, taken as a whole, reports: Sequencing probably produced one cluster of sequence variants that were highly shared. A later analysis found common viral pathogens apparently linked to several of the most significant clusters.

The donors were healthy bone marrow donors. Sequencing was carried out using PBMCs. This TCR came from a human donor in good health.

The CDR3 DNA follows: TGTGCCAGCTCTCCGCGGGGGATGACCGGGGAGCTGTTTTTT. It specifies CASSPRGMTGELFF. This chain connects TRBV18 to TRBJ2-2; 7 bases match TRBD2. This CDR3 has 14 amino acids. The J segment lost 5 bases and the V segment lost 6 bases, leaving 6 bases of the junction unmatched. CDR1 is KGHSH, CDR2 LQKENI, per germline.